The 10 T cell receptor beta chains given below trace back to one sample, sequenced in a study of CXCR3-negative and CXCR3-positive naive CD8 T cells. Antigen specificity for these receptors is unknown. Study-wide results and limits: CXCR3-positive naive cells had more hydrophobic TRB CDR3s than CXCR3-negative naive cells.

Each TRB cDNA library was prepared by 5' RACE (with UMI labels). TCRdb processed the 5' RACE reads again and assigns one entry to each CDR3 protein, with no DNA. The sample includes some 120,000 distinct CDR3 sequences. The specimen sequenced was naive CXCR3+ CD8+ T cells from blood. Subset of the sample: CD45RO-CCR7+CD27+CD95- naive CD8+ T cells expressing CXCR3 (TNR3+). The source is a human donor in good health. Some clones in this sample may be carry-over from other donors' samples.

The chain recombines TRBV7-9 with TRBJ2-3; TCRdb names TRBD2, which stays unverified in the absence of DNA. There are 16 residues in the CDR3. Germline V gene sequence: CDR1 SEHNR, CDR2 FQNEAQ (reference sequence). CDR3 region: CASSFEVLQSTDTQYF.

The chain employs TRBV15 and TRBJ2-3. This CDR3 has 13 residues. Germline V gives CDR1 LNHNV, CDR2 YYDKDF (reference sequence). CDR3 in amino acids: CATSRNTADTQYF.

The chain joins TRBV13 to TRBJ2-7. The CDR3 loop spans 12 amino acids. Per germline, CDR1 PRHDT and CDR2 FYEKMQ (reference sequence). CDR3 in amino acids: CASSLSLGEQYF.

This sequence joins TRBV3-1 and TRBJ2-7; checking the TCRdb D call of TRBD2 is not possible without DNA. The length of the CDR3 is 16 residues. CDR1 is LGHDT and CDR2 is YNNKEL in the germline V gene (reference sequence). CDR3 sequence: CASSQGTSGSHYEQYF.

This chain connects TRBV6-2 or TRBV6-3 to TRBJ2-2; with no DNA, the TCRdb D assignment of TRBD2 cannot be verified. Germline-derived CDR1 and CDR2 are MNHEY and SVGEGT. The CDR3 consists of 17 residues. The CDR3 protein is CASSSLFGRAGTGELFF.

The chain combines TRBV20-1 with TRBJ2-2. This CDR3 contains 15 residues. From germline, CDR1 is DFQATT and CDR2 SNEGSKA (reference sequence). CDR3 residues: CSARASELLIGELFF.

This chain links TRBV4-1 with TRBJ2-5; the D call from TCRdb, TRBD2, cannot be confirmed without DNA. CDR1 is MGHRA, CDR2 YSYEKL, per germline. The CDR3 has 15 residues. CDR3: CASSQETRLQETQYF.

This chain links TRBV30 with TRBJ2-7; the TCRdb D gene call, TRBD2, has no DNA to confirm it. The germline V gene has CDR1 GTSNPN and CDR2 SVGIG (reference sequence). The CDR3 sequence is 13 residues long. The CDR3 loop is CAWRGGLGDEQYF.

V and J are TRBV4-1 and TRBJ2-2; TCRdb designates TRBD2, a call that cannot be tested without DNA. Germline CDR1 MGHRA, CDR2 YSYEKL. The CDR3 length is 18 residues. The CDR3 loop is CASSQTTSGRWITGELFF.

The V gene is TRBV29-1, the J gene TRBJ2-3. CDR3 length: 13 amino acids. CDR1 and CDR2 (germline): SQVTM, ANQGSEA. CDR3 protein: CSVEIMAADTQYF.